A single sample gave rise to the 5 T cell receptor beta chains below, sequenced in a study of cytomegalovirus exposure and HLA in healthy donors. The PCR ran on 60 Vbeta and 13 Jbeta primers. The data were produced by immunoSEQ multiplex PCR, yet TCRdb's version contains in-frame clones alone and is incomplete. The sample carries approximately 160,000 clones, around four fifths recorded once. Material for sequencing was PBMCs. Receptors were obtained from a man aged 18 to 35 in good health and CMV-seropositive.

In DNA, the CDR3 is TGTGCCAGTAGTATTGCCAGGGGGGCAAACACCGGGGAGCTGTTTTTT. Protein: CASSIARGANTGELFF. The chain uses TRBV19 and TRBJ2-2, with a tentative D call TRBD1 (7 bases). This CDR3 has 16 residues. The germline V and J ends were trimmed by 3 bases and 2 bases, with 13 bases remaining between them. The germline CDR1 and CDR2 sequences are LNHDA and SQIVND (reference sequence).

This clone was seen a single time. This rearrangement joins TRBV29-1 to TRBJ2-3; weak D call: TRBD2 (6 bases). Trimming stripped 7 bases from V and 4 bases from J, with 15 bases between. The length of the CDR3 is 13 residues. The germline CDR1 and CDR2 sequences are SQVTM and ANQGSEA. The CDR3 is CSAVVIAADTQYF. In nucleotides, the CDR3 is TGCAGCGCGGTGGTAATAGCGGCAGATACGCAGTATTTT.

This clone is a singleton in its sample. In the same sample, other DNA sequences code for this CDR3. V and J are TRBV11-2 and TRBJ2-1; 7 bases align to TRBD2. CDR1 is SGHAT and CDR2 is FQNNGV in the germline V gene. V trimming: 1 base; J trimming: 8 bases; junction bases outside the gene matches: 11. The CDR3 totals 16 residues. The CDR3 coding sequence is TGTGCCAGCAGCTTAGGGGCGGGAGATCCGGGTGATGAGCAGTTCTTC. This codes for CASSLGAGDPGDEQFF.

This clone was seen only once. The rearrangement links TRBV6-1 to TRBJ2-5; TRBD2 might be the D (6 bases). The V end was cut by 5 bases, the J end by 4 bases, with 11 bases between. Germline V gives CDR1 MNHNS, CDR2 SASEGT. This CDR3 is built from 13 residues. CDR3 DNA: TGTGCCAGCAGTAGGGTGGGGGGAGAGACCCAGTACTTC. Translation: CASSRVGGETQYF.

CDR3 region: CASSLGQGIAPYGYTF. CDR3 DNA: TGTGCCAGCAGCTTGGGACAGGGGATAGCCCCTTATGGCTACACCTTC. The chain has TRBV5-6 and TRBJ1-2; 8 bases align to TRBD1. This CDR3 has 16 residues. The J segment lost 5 bases and the V segment lost 0 bases, leaving 9 bases of the junction unmatched. Germline V gene data show CDR1 as SGHDT and CDR2 as YYEEEE.